The 10 T cell receptor beta chains below all came from one sample that was sequenced in a study of response to subunit inactivated influenza vaccine. TCRdb reanalysed the RT-PCR reads using MiXCR and keeps one entry per CDR3 protein. In the table there are about 650,000 distinct CDR3 sequences, 14% of which are singletons. This specimen consisted of PBMCs from blood, obtained about 14 days before vaccination. Receptor source: a man aged 45-65 years who received an inactivated influenza vaccine.

The sample holds a few counts of this clonotype. The chain has TRBV14 and TRBJ2-7, with 11 bases fitting TRBD2. The V segment lost 0 bases and the J segment 3 bases; nucleotides outside the gene matches: 4. The CDR3 consists of 16 residues. Germline CDR1 is SGHDN and CDR2 is FVKESK. The CDR3: CASSQEGTSGHYEQYF. In nucleotides, the CDR3 is TGTGCCAGCAGCCAAGAAGGGACTAGCGGACACTACGAGCAGTACTTC.

This clonotype was recorded many times. V is TRBV27 and J is TRBJ2-6; D tentatively reads TRBD1 or TRBD2 (6 bases each). The V gene lost 1 base and the J gene lost 0 bases, with 16 bases spanning the gap. CDR1 is MNHEY and CDR2 is SMNVEV in the germline V gene (reference sequence). The CDR3 loop spans 19 amino acids. CDR3 sequence reads: CASSLWAGHKSSGANVLTF. CDR3 in DNA: TGTGCCAGCAGTTTATGGGCGGGACACAAGAGCTCTGGGGCCAACGTCCTGACTTTC.

V and J are TRBV12-3 or TRBV12-4 and TRBJ1-6, with 8 bases aligning to TRBD1. The CDR3 contains 14 residues. Losses at the gene ends were 6 bases for V and 6 bases for J; bases not matched to a gene: 4. Here the CDR3 DNA reads TGTGCCAGCAGGGTTGGACAGGGTAATTCACCCCTCCACTTT. Translation gives CASRVGQGNSPLHF.

In its sample, this clonotype was seen many times. The chain employs TRBV20-1 and TRBJ2-2; maybe TRBD2 (5 bases). This CDR3 spans 13 amino acids. The ends were cut back, 7 bases at V and 0 bases at J, with 9 bases in the middle. Germline V CDR1 and CDR2: DFQATT, SNEGSKA (reference sequence). The CDR3 DNA is TGCAGTGTAGAGGGAACGAACACCGGGGAGCTGTTTTTT. Amino acids: CSVEGTNTGELFF.

In its sample, this clonotype was seen many times. The CDR3: CASSLVGSSGSTYNEQFF. The CDR3 DNA reads TGTGCCAGCAGCTTAGTGGGGTCTAGCGGGAGTACCTACAATGAGCAGTTCTTC. V is TRBV11-1 and J is TRBJ2-1, with 10 bases matching TRBD2. J gave up 2 bases and V 1 base, and 8 bases lay outside the gene matches. Germline V gene data show CDR1 as SGHAT and CDR2 as FQDESV (reference sequence). The CDR3 runs to 18 residues.

This chain joins TRBV7-9 and TRBJ1-3, with D unclear. This CDR3 region has 13 residues. V lost 6 bases to trimming and J lost 4 bases, with 10 bases between them. CDR1 and CDR2 (germline): SEHNR, FQNEAQ (reference sequence). CDR3 protein: CASSQVAGNTIYF. The CDR3 nucleotides are TGTGCCAGCAGTCAGGTTGCCGGAAACACCATATATTTT.

This clonotype was detected a few times. In DNA form, the CDR3 reads TGCAGTGCTGCACAGGGGGCTCAAGGAGGTAGTCAGCCCCAGCATTTT. It codes for CSAAQGAQGGSQPQHF. The V call is TRBV20-1, the J call TRBJ1-5; 9 bases are a match to TRBD1. In germline, CDR1 is DFQATT, CDR2 SNEGSKA (reference sequence). V lost 5 bases to trimming and J lost 6 bases; unmatched junction nucleotides: 14. The CDR3 has 16 amino acids.

This clonotype was counted ten times or more. The chain uses TRBV6-2 or TRBV6-3 and TRBJ1-5; unclear D gene. V was cut by 7 bases and J by 0 bases, with 7 bases left in between. The CDR3 spans 13 residues. Germline V gene data show CDR1 as MNHEY and CDR2 as SVGEGT. CDR3 region: CASTGYSNQPQHF. The CDR3, as DNA: TGTGCCAGCACCGGATATAGCAATCAGCCCCAGCATTTT.

The chain links TRBV12-3 or TRBV12-4 to TRBJ2-5; D is possibly TRBD1 (6 bases). The CDR3 totals 15 residues. Trimming cost V 6 bases and J 0 bases, with 14 bases left between them. In nucleotides, the CDR3 is TGTGCCAGCAGCCGTCTCCGGGACAACCAAGAGACCCAGTACTTC. Its translation: CASSRLRDNQETQYF.

This clonotype came up many times. The DNA for the CDR3 is TGCAGTGCTAGAGATTCGACAGGGAGAAACATTCAGTACTTC. It codes for CSARDSTGRNIQYF. The gene calls are TRBV20-1 and TRBJ2-4, with 7 bases aligning to TRBD1. Germline V gene data show CDR1 as DFQATT and CDR2 as SNEGSKA (reference sequence). CDR3 length: 14 residues. With V trimmed by 0 bases and J by 6 bases, 5 bases remained unmatched.